A single sample gave rise to the 16 T cell receptor beta chains below, sequenced in a study of T cells after posttransplantation cyclophosphamide. Assay: immunoSEQ multiplex PCR; the TCRdb copy retains only in-frame clones and omits some. The repertoire holds more than 30,000 clones, with approximately 90% as singletons. Cells defined as naive were viable CD3+CD4+ or CD3+CD8+ and CCR7+CD45RA+CD45RO-CD95-CD27+CD28+. Specimen: naive CD4+ T cells sorted from PBMCs. The source is a woman in her sixties in good health, CMV-negative, and a related stem cell transplant donor.

This chain connects TRBV19 to TRBJ1-1, with a tentative D call TRBD1 (6 bases). Germline loops: CDR1 LNHDA, CDR2 SQIVND (reference sequence). The CDR3 extends over 13 amino acids. Trimming stripped 6 bases from V and 5 bases from J, with 13 bases between. CDR3 residues: CASRTRGDTEAFF. DNA for the CDR3: TGTGCCAGTAGAACCAGGGGTGATACTGAAGCTTTCTTT.

The gene calls are TRBV16 and TRBJ1-2; 9 nucleotides match TRBD1. This CDR3 region has 16 residues. V gave up 1 base and J gave up 7 bases; unmatched junction bases: 10. Germline V gene lookup returns CDR1 KGHSY and CDR2 FQNENV. CDR3 DNA: TGTGCCAGCAGCCAATTAATTCCCGGGACAGGGTTTGGCTACACCTTC. The encoded protein is CASSQLIPGTGFGYTF.

The V call is TRBV5-1, the J call TRBJ1-1, with unresolved D. V was pared by 0 bases and J by 6 bases, with 12 bases between. Germline lookup yields CDR1 SGHRS and CDR2 YFSETQ. This CDR3 contains 14 residues. CDR3 coding DNA: TGCGCCAGCAGCTTGGACGGGAGTACATCTGAAGCTTTCTTT. The encoded protein is CASSLDGSTSEAFF. The full variable domain, its missing parts supplied by reference TRBV5-1 and TRBJ1-1, is KAGVTQTPRYLIKTRGQQVTLSCSPISGHRSVSWYQQTPGQGLQFLFEYFSETQRNKGNFPGRFSGRQFSNSRSEMNVSTLELGDSALYLCASSLDGSTSEAFFGQGTRLTVV.

The J gene is TRBJ1-6, the V gene TRBV2, with TRBD1 identical over 7 bases. Germline V gene data show CDR1 as SNHLY and CDR2 as FYNNEI. CDR3 length: 14 residues. Trimming at V came to 5 bases and at J to 7 bases, leaving 5 bases not matched to a gene. The CDR3: CASSLRDRNSPLHF. Here the CDR3 DNA reads TGTGCCAGCAGTCTCCGGGACAGAAATTCACCCCTCCACTTT.

The chain links TRBV9 to TRBJ1-2, with 8 bases lining up with TRBD1. The CDR3 runs to 16 residues. V gave up 1 base and J gave up 4 bases; unmatched junction bases: 9. Looked up from germline, CDR1 is SGDLS and CDR2 is YYNGEE. The CDR3 sequence is CASSVNVQGATYGYTF. The DNA of the CDR3 is TGTGCCAGCAGCGTAAATGTGCAGGGGGCAACCTATGGCTACACCTTC.

The chain combines TRBV10-3 with TRBJ1-3; 9 bases are a match to TRBD1. Germline V lookup: CDR1 ENHRY, CDR2 SYGVKD. The CDR3 runs 13 residues. V gave up 4 bases and J gave up 8 bases; unmatched junction bases: 3. CDR3 bases: TGTGCCATCAGTGTGGACAGGGGAGACACCATATATTTT. It yields the protein CAISVDRGDTIYF.

This clone was seen just once. The chain uses TRBV28 and TRBJ1-5; 9 positions match TRBD1. The germline CDR1 and CDR2 sequences are MDHEN and SYDVKM. V lost 6 bases to trimming and J lost 1 base; unmatched junction nucleotides: 4. This CDR3 contains 15 residues. Here the CDR3 reads CASRKQGASNQPQHF. CDR3 coding DNA: TGTGCCAGCAGGAAACAGGGGGCGAGCAATCAGCCCCAGCATTTT. The full variable domain, completed using reference TRBV28 and TRBJ1-5, is DVKVTQSSRYLVKRTGEKVFLECVQDMDHENMFWYRQDPGLGLRLIYFSYDVKMKEKGDIPEGYSVSREKKERFSLILESASTNQTSMYLCASRKQGASNQPQHFGDGTRLSIL.

The chain links TRBV19 to TRBJ1-1, with 10 bases fitting TRBD1. The CDR3 runs 16 residues. CDR1 is LNHDA and CDR2 is SQIVND in the germline V gene (reference sequence). With 7 bases clipped from V and 0 bases from J, the junction kept 8 bases outside the gene matches. CDR3 DNA: TGTGCCAGTAAGGCAGGACAGGGGGTCATGAACACTGAAGCTTTCTTT. Protein: CASKAGQGVMNTEAFF.

In nucleotides, the CDR3 is TGTGCCAGCAGTTTAACCAGCGGGGGGTCCTACGAGCAGTACTTC. Amino acids: CASSLTSGGSYEQYF. The rearrangement joins TRBV25-1 to TRBJ2-7; the match to TRBD2 covers 9 bases. Per germline, CDR1 MGHDK and CDR2 SYGVNS. Trimming at V came to 5 bases and at J to 1 base, leaving 6 bases not matched to a gene. The CDR3 runs to 15 residues.

The chain combines TRBV28 with TRBJ2-3; D possibly corresponds to TRBD2 (6 bases). Trimming shortened V by 6 bases and J by 2 bases, and 15 bases separated the two germline ends. CDR3 length: 15 amino acids. CDR1 and CDR2 (germline): MDHEN, SYDVKM. In DNA, the CDR3 is TGTGCCAGCAGCGAGGCCGGGGGAATCACAGATACGCAGTATTTT. It is translated as CASSEAGGITDTQYF.

This clone was detected once. The rearrangement uses TRBV18 and TRBJ2-3; D gene unclear. V was pared by 3 bases and J by 10 bases, with 14 bases between. The germline gives CDR1 KGHSH, CDR2 LQKENI. The CDR3 covers 13 residues. As DNA, the CDR3 is TGTGCCAGCTCACCTTCTACGGTGTCGTCGCAGTATTTT. Translating gives CASSPSTVSSQYF.

The chain links TRBV6-6 to TRBJ2-1; 10 bases match TRBD1. There are 15 residues in the CDR3. The germline gives CDR1 MNHNY, CDR2 SVGAGI (reference sequence). The V and J ends lost 2 bases and 7 bases, in that order; junction bases with no gene match: 5. CDR3 protein: CASSYRDRGSNEQFF. The DNA for the CDR3 is TGTGCCAGCAGTTACCGGGACAGGGGCAGTAATGAGCAGTTCTTC.

In nucleotides, the CDR3 is TGCGCCAGCAGCCGTGGGACAGGGGGAGAGACCCAGTACTTC. Translated, it gives CASSRGTGGETQYF. The J gene is TRBJ2-5, the V gene TRBV5-1; 11 nucleotides agree with TRBD1. V lost 4 bases and J lost 4; bases outside the gene matches: 3. Germline V gene data show CDR1 as SGHRS and CDR2 as YFSETQ. This CDR3 region has 14 residues.

The gene calls are TRBV5-1 and TRBJ2-1; 7 positions agree with TRBD2. Germline CDR1 SGHRS, CDR2 YFSETQ. This CDR3 has 15 amino acids. V was clipped by 5 bases and J by 7 bases; unmatched bases: 12. The CDR3 region has the DNA TGCGCCAGCAGTTTAAGGGACTACAAGGGAAATGAGCAGTTCTTC. Its translation: CASSLRDYKGNEQFF. The full variable domain, in which reference TRBV5-1 and TRBJ2-1 provide the parts outside the CDR3, is KAGVTQTPRYLIKTRGQQVTLSCSPISGHRSVSWYQQTPGQGLQFLFEYFSETQRNKGNFPGRFSGRQFSNSRSEMNVSTLELGDSALYLCASSLRDYKGNEQFFGPGTRLTVL.

V is TRBV2 and J is TRBJ1-1; D might be TRBD1 (6 bases). V gave up 6 bases and J gave up 4 bases, with 12 bases separating them. Germline V gene data show CDR1 as SNHLY and CDR2 as FYNNEI. The CDR3 is made up of 13 amino acids. In nucleotides, the CDR3 is TGTGCCAGCAGGGCACAGGGAGTCACTGAAGCTTTCTTT. Its protein is CASRAQGVTEAFF.

The rearrangement links TRBV28 to TRBJ1-2, with 9 positions matching TRBD1. J gave up 2 bases and V 8 bases, and 6 bases lay outside the gene matches. The CDR3 totals 14 residues. In germline, CDR1 is MDHEN, CDR2 SYDVKM. As DNA, the CDR3 is TGTGCCAGCGTCGGGACAGGGAGCAACTATGGCTACACCTTC. Its translation: CASVGTGSNYGYTF.